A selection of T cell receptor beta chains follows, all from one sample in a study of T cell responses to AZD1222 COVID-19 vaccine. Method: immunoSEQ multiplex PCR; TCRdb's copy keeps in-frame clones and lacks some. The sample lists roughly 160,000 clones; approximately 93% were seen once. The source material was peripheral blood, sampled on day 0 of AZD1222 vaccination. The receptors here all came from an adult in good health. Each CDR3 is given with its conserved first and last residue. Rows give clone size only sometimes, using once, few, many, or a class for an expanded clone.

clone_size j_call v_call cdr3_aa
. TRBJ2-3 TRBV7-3 CASSLMGRGGASDTQYF
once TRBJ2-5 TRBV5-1 CASSLGQGAETQYF
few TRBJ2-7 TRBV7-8 CASSLVRGSSYEQYF
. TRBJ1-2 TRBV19 CASSKDGFYGYTF
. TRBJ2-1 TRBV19 CASSRSSFSYNEQFF
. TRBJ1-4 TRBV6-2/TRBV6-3 CASSYPPTGTKEKLFF
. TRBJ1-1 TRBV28 CASSLRRSMNTEAFF
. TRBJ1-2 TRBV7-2 CASSLAAVSNYGYTF
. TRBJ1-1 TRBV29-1 CSVAPGWGMNTEAFF
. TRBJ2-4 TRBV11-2 CASGDYEAKNIQYF
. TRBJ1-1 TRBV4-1 CASSQDHMGMNTEAFF
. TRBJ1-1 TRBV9 CASSTADGLPNTEAFF
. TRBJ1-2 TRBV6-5 CASQTSGSTNYGYTF
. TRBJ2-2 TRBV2 CASSEARTTGELFF
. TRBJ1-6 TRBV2 CASISVFSSPLHF
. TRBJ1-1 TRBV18 CASSPREVNTEAFF
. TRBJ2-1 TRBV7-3 CASSLIGDEQFF
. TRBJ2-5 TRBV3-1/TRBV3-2 CASSQRLAGQETQYF
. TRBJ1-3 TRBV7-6 CASSLGGPGNTIYF
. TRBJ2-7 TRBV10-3 CAISDHSYEQYF
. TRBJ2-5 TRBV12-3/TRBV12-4 CASSPQQETQYF
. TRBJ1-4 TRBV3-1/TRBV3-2 CASANEKLFF
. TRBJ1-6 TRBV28 CASRFPRSYNSPLHF
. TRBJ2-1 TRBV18 CASAVLAGGDNEQFF
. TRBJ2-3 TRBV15 CATNQAASTDTQYF
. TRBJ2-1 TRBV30 CAWSVSGGPTYNEQFF
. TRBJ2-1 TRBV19 CASSTHPHGQLRAYNEQFF
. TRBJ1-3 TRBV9 CASSPGGRGGSRRGNTIYF
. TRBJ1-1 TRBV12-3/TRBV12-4 CASSSGIYTEAFF
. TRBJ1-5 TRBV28 CASSPRNSNQPQHF
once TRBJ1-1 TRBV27 CASSLRGVEAVTEAFF
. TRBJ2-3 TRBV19 CASSILAGVTDTQYF
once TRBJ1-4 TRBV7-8 CASSLPSEKLFF
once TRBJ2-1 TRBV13 CASSSYGGGASYNEQFF
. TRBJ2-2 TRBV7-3 CASSFLNTGELFF
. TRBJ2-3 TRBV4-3 CASSRGFSSDTQYF
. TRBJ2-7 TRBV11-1 CASSSGPRVAYEQYF
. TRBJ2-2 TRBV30 CAWSVGPLTAGELFF
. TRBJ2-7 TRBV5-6 CASSSPGRGYEQYF
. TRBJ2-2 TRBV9 CASSVVGGELFF
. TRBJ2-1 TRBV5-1 CASSPPLDRVDEQFF
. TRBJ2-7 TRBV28 CASKRTGNSYEQYF
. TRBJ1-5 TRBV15 CATSRGGARGNQPQHF
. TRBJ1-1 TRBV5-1 CASTGGTGTMNTEAFF
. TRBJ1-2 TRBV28 CASRRGRPGSYTF
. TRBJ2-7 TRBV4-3 CASSQDRVGYEQYF
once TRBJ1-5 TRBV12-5 CASGLAWETQINQPQHF
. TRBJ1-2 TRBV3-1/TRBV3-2 CASSQDRAGTVYGYTF
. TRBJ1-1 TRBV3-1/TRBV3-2 CASSQSMWAERAFF
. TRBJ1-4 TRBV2 CASTGTGNEKLFF